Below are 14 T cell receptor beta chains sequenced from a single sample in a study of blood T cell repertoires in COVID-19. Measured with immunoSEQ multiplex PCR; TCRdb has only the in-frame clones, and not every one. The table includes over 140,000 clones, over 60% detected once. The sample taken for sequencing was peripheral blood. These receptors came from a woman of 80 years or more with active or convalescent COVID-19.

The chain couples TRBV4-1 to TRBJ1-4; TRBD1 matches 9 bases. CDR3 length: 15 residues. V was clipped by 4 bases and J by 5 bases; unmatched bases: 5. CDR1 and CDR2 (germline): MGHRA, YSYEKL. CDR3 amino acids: CASSPAGTGNEKLFF. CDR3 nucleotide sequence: TGCGCCAGCAGCCCAGCGGGGACAGGGAATGAAAAACTGTTTTTT.

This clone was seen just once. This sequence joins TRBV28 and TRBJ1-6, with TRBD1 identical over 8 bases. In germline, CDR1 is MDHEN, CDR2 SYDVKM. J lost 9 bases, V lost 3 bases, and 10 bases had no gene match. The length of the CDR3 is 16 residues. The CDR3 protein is CASSLAGQGAVSPLHF. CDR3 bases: TGTGCCAGCAGTTTGGCTGGGCAGGGGGCTGTTTCACCCCTCCACTTT.

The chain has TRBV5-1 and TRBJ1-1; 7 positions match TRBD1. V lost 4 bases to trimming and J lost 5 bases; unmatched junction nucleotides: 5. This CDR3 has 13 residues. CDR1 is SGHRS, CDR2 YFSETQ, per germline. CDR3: CASSRTGETEAFF. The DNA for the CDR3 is TGCGCCAGCAGCCGAACAGGGGAAACTGAAGCTTTCTTT.

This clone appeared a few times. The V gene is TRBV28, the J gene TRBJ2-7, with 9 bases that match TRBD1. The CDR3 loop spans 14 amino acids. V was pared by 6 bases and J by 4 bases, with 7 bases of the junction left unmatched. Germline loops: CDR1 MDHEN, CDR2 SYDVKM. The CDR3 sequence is CASRVGTGRYEQYF. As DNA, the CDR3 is TGTGCCAGCAGGGTGGGGACAGGGCGGTACGAGCAGTACTTC. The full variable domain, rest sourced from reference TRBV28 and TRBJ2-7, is DVKVTQSSRYLVKRTGEKVFLECVQDMDHENMFWYRQDPGLGLRLIYFSYDVKMKEKGDIPEGYSVSREKKERFSLILESASTNQTSMYLCASRVGTGRYEQYFGPGTRLTVT.

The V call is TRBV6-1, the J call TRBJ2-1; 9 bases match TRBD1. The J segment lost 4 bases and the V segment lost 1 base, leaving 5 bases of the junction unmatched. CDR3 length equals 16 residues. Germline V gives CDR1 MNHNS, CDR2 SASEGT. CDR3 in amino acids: CASSEVMTGGYNEQFF. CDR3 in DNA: TGTGCCAGCAGTGAAGTAATGACAGGGGGTTACAATGAGCAGTTCTTC.

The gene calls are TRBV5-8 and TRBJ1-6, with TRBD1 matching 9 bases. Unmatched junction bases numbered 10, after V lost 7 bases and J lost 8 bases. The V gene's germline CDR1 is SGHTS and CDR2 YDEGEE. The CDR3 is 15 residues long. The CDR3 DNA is TGTGCCAGCGGCCCCACCGGGACAGGGTATTCACCCCTCCACTTT. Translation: CASGPTGTGYSPLHF.

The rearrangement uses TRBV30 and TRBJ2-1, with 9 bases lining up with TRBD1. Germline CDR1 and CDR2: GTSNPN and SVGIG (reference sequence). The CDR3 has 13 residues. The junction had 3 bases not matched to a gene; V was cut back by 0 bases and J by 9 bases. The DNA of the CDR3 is TGTGCCTGGAGTGTAACAGGGGGCTTTGAGCAGTTCTTC. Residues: CAWSVTGGFEQFF. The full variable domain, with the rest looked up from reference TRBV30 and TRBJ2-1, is SQTIHQWPATLVQPVGSPLSLECTVEGTSNPNLYWYRQAAGRGLQLLFYSVGIGQISSEVPQNLSASRPQDRQFILSSKKLLLSDSGFYLCAWSVTGGFEQFFGPGTRLTVL.

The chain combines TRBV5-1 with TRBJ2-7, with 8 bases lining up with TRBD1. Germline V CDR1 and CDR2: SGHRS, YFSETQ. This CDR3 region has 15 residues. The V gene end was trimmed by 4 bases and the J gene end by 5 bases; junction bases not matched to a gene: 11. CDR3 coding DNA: TGCGCCAGCAGCCCCGCCGGCGGACAGGGCCACGAGCAGTACTTC. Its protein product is CASSPAGGQGHEQYF.

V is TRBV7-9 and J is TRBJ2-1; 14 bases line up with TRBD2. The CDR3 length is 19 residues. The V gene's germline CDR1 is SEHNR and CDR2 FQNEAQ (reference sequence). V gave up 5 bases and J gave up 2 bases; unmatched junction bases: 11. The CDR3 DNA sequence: TGTGCCAGCAGCCCCAAGGGTGGACTAGCGGGGGGTGCCTACAATGAGCAGTTCTTC. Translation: CASSPKGGLAGGAYNEQFF.

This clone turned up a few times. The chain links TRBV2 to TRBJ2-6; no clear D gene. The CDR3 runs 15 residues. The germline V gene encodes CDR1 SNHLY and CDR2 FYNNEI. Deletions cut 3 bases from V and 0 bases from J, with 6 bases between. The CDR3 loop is CASSERSSGANVLTF. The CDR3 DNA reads TGTGCCAGCAGTGAGAGGTCCTCTGGGGCCAACGTCCTGACTTTC.

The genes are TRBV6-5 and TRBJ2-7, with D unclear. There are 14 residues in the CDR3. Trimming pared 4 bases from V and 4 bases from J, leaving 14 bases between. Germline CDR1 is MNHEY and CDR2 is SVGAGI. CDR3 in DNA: TGTGCCAGCAGTTCGAGGATCCAAAAATACGAGCAGTACTTC. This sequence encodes CASSSRIQKYEQYF.

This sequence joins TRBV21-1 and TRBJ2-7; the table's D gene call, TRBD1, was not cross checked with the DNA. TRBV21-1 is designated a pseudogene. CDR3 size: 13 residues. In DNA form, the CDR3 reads TGTGCCAGCGAGGGACAGGGACCCTACGCGCAGTACTTC. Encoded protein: CASEGQGPYAQYF.

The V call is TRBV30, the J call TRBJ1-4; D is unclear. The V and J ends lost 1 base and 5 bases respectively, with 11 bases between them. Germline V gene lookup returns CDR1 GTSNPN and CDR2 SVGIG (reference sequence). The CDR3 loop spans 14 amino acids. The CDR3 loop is CAWSAPDINEKLFF. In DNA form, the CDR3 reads TGTGCCTGGAGTGCCCCCGACATAAATGAAAAACTGTTTTTT.

The CDR3 is CASSTDRGLGNQPQHF. For the CDR3, the DNA is TGTGCCAGCTCAACGGACAGGGGGCTAGGCAATCAGCCCCAGCATTTT. This chain links TRBV18 with TRBJ1-5, with 11 bases fitting TRBD1. Germline values: CDR1 KGHSH, CDR2 LQKENI. There are 16 residues in the CDR3. After removal of 5 bases from V and 2 bases from J, the junction contained 5 bases not matched to a gene.